This T cell receptor beta chain was captured in a study of T cell responses to AZD1222 COVID-19 vaccine. Across the study: Pooling was applied to second doses at about 4 or about 12 weeks.

Concerning this clone: Its antigen is currently unknown.

The protocol was immunoSEQ multiplex PCR, while the TCRdb copy is restricted to in-frame clones and leaves out a portion. The sample contains around 130,000 clones, about 93% of which appear only once. The study's findings and limits: Every sample of the repertoires postdated the peak T cell response. Donors were largely white British and mainly female; clonal diversity was possibly underestimated. Only a handful of AZD1222 recipients, more than five in all, had baseline seropositivity.

V trimming: 6 bases; J trimming: 7 bases; junction bases outside the gene matches: 10. Germline-derived CDR1 and CDR2 are SGHRS and YFSETQ. The CDR3 consists of 14 residues. The V gene is TRBV5-1, the J gene TRBJ2-1; TRBD2 aligns across 7 bases. This TCR was sampled from an adult in good health. The material was peripheral blood, obtained on day 0 of AZD1222 vaccination. As DNA, the CDR3 is TGCGCCAGCACCGGTGGGAGGGCTTGGAATGAGCAGTTCTTC. Its protein product is CASTGGRAWNEQFF. The entire variable domain, with the rest obtained from reference TRBV5-1 and TRBJ2-1, is as follows: KAGVTQTPRYLIKTRGQQVTLSCSPISGHRSVSWYQQTPGQGLQFLFEYFSETQRNKGNFPGRFSGRQFSNSRSEMNVSTLELGDSALYLCASTGGRAWNEQFFGPGTRLTVL.